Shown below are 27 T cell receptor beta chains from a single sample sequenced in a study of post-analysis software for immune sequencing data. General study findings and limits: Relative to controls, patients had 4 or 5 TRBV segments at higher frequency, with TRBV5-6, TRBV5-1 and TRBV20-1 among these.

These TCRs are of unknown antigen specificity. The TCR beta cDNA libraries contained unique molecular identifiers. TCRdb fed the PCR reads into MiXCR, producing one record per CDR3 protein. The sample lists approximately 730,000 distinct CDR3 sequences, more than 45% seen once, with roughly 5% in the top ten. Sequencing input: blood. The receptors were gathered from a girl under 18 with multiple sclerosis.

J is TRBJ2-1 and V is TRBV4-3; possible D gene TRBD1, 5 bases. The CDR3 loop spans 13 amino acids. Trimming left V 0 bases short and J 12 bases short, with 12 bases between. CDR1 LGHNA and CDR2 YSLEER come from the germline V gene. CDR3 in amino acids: CASSQDNRGGQFF. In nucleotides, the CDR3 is TGCGCCAGCAGCCAAGATAATAGGGGTGGGCAGTTCTTC.

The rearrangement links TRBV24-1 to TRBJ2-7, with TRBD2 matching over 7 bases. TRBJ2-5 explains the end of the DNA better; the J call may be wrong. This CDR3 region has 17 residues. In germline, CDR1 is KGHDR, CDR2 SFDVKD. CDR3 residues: CATSDRPGTGEGETQYF. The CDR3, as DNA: TGTGCCACCAGTGACCGACCCGGGACCGGGGAGGGAGAGACCCAGTACTTC.

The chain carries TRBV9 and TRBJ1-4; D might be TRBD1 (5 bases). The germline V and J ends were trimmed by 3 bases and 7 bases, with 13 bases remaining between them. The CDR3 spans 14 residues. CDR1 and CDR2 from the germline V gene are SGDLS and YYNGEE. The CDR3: CASSETVGVEKLFF. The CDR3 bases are TGTGCCAGCAGCGAGACAGTAGGCGTTGAAAAACTGTTTTTT.

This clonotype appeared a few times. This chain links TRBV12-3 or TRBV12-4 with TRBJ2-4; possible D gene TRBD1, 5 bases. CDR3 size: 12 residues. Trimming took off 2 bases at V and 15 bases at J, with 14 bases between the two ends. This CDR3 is CASSLSDNWRYF. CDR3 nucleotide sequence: TGTGCCAGCAGTTTATCGGACAATTGGAGGTACTTC.

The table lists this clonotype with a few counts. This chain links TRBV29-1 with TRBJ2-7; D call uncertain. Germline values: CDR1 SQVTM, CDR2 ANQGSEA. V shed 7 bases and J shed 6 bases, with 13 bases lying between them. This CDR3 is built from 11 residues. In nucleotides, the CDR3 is TGCAGCGCAATGAGATTGGGCGAGCAGTACTTC. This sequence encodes CSAMRLGEQYF.

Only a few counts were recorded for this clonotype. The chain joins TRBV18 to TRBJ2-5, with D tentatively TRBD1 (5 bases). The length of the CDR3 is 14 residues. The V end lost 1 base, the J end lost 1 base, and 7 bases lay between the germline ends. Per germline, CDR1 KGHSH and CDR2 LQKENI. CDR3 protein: CASSPLGVQETQYF. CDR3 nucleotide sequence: TGTGCCAGCTCACCACTAGGGGTCCAAGAGACCCAGTACTTC.

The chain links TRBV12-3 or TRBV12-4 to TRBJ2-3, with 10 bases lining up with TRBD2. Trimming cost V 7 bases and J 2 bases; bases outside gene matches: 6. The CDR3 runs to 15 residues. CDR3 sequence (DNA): TGTGCCAGCACCCCAGCGGGAGGGTACACAGATACGCAGTATTTT. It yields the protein CASTPAGGYTDTQYF.

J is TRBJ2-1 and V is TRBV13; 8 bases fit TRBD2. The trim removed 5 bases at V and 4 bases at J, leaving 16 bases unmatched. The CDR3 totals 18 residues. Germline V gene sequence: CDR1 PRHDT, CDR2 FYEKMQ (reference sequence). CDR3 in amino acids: CASSPGGAGGSGYNEQFF. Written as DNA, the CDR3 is TGTGCCAGCAGCCCGGGGGGGGCGGGAGGAAGTGGGTACAATGAGCAGTTCTTC.

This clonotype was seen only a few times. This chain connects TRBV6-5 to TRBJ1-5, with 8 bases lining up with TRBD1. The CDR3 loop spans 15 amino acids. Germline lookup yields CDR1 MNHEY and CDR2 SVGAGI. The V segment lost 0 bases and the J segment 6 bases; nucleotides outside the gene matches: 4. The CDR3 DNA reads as TGTGCCAGCAGTTACTCCAGGGGGCCGGGTCAGCCCCAGCATTTT. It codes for CASSYSRGPGQPQHF.

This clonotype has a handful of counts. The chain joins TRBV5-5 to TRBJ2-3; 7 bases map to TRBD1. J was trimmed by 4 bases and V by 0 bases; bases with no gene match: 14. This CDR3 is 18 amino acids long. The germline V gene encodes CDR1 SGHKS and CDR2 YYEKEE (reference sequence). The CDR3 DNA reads TGTGCCAGCAGCTTGGACCTATTGACAGGGTATTCGGCAGATACGCAGTATTTT. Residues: CASSLDLLTGYSADTQYF.

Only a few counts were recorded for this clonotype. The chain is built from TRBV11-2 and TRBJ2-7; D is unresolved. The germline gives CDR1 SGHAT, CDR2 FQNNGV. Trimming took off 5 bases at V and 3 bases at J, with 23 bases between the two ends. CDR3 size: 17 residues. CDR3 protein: CASSPTTGEAVLYEQYF. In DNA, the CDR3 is TGTGCCAGCAGCCCTACGACCGGTGAGGCGGTGCTCTACGAGCAGTACTTC.

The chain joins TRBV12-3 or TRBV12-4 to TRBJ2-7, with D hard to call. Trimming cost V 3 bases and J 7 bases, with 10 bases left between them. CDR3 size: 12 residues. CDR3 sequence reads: CASSFGLEEQYF. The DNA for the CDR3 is TGTGCCAGCAGTTTTGGGCTGGAGGAGCAGTACTTC.

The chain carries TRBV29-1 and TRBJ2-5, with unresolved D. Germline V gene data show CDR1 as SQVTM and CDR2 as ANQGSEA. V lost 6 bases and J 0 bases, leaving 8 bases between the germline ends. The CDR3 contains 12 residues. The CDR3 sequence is CSVRTDQETQYF. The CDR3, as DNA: TGCAGCGTGCGCACAGACCAAGAGACCCAGTACTTC.

The CDR3 DNA sequence: TGTGCCAGCAGCATAACGACAGGGAATCAGCCCCAGCATTTT. Its protein is CASSITTGNQPQHF. The chain combines TRBV5-6 with TRBJ1-5; 7 bases fit TRBD1. The CDR3 is 14 amino acids. V was pared by 4 bases and J by 4 bases, with 5 bases of the junction left unmatched. The germline V gene has CDR1 SGHDT and CDR2 YYEEEE.

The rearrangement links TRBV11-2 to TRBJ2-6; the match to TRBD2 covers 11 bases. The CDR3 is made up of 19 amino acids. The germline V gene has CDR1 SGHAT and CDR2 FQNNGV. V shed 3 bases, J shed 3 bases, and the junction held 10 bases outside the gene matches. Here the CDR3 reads CASSLVATSGRSGANVLTF. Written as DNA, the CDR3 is TGTGCCAGCAGCTTGGTCGCAACTAGCGGGAGAAGTGGGGCCAACGTCCTGACTTTC.

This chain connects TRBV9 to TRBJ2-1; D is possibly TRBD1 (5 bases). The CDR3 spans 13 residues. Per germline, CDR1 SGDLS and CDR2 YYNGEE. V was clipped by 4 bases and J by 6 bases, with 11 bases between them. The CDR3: CASSPDKSNEQFF. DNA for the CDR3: TGTGCCAGCAGCCCGGACAAGAGCAATGAGCAGTTCTTC.

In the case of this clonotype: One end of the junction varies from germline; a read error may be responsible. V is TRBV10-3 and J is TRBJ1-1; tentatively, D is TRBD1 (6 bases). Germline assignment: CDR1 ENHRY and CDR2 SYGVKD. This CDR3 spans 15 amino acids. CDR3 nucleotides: TGTGTCATCAGCGAACAGGGACGAATGAACACTGAAGCTTTCTTT. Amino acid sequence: CVISEQGRMNTEAFF.

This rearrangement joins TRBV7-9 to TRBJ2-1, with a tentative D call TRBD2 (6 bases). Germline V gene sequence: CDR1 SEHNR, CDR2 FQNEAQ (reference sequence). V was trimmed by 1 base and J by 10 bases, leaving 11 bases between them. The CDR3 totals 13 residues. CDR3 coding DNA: TGTGCCAGCAGCTTAGGGGACTGGGGGGAGCAGTTCTTC. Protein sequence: CASSLGDWGEQFF.

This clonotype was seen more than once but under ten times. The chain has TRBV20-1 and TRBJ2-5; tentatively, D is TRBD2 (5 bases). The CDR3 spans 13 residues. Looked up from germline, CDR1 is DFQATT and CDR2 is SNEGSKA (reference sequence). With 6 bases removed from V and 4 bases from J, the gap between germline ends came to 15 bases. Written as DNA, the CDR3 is TGCAGTGCCCCAAGAGTGGGAGCAGAGACCCAGTACTTC. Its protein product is CSAPRVGAETQYF.

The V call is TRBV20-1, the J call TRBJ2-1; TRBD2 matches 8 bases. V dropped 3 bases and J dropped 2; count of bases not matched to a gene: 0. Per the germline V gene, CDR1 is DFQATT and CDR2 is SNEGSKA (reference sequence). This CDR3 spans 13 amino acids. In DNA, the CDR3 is TGCAGTGCTAGCGGGAGGGCCTACAATGAGCAGTTCTTC. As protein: CSASGRAYNEQFF.

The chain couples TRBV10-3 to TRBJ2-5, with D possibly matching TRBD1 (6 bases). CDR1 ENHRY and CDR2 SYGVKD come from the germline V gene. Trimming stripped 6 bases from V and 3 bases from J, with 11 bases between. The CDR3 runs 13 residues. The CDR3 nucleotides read TGTGCCATCAGGGAGACAGGCGAAGAGACCCAGTACTTC. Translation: CAIRETGEETQYF.

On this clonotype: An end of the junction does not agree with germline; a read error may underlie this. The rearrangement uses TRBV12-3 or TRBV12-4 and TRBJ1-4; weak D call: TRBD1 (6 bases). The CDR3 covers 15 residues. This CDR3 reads CASSPRGRGSENLFF. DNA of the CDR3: TGTGCCAGCAGTCCTCGTGGCAGGGGTTCTGAAAACCTGTTTTTT.

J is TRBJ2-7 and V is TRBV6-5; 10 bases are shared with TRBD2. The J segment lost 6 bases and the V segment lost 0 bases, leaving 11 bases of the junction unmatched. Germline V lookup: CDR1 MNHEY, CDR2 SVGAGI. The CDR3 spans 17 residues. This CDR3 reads CASSYSTGASGSGEQYF. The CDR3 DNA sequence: TGTGCCAGCAGTTACTCGACGGGGGCTAGCGGGAGTGGCGAGCAGTACTTC.

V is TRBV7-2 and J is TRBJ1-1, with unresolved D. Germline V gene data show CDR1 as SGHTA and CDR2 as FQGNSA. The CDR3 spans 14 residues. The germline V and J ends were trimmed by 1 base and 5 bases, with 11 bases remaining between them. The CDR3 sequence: CASSLDLYGTEAFF. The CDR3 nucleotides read TGTGCCAGCAGCTTAGATTTGTACGGAACTGAAGCTTTCTTT. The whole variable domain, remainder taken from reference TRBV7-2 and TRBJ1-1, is GAGVSQSPSNKVTEKGKDVELRCDPISGHTALYWYRQSLGQGLEFLIYFQGNSAPDKSGLPSDRFSAERTGGSVSTLTIQRTQQEDSAVYLCASSLDLYGTEAFFGQGTRLTVV.

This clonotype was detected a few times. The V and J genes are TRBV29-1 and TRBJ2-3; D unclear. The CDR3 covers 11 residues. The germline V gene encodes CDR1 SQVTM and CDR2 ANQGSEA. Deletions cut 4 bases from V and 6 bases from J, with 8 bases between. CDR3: CSVAPGDTQYF. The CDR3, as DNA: TGCAGCGTTGCCCCGGGCGATACGCAGTATTTT.

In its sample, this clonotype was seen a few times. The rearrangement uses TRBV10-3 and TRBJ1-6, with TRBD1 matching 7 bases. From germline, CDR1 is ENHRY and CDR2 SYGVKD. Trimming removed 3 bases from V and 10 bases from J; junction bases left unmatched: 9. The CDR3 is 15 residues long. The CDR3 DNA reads TGTGCCATCAGTGACCGGACAGGATCTGGATCACCCCTCCACTTT. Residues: CAISDRTGSGSPLHF.

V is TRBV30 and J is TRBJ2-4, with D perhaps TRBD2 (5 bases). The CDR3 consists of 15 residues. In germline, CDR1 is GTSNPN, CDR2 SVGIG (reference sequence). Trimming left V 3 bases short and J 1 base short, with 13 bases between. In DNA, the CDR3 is TGTGCCTGGAGCCCATATACGGGGGCCAAAAACATTCAGTACTTC. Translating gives CAWSPYTGAKNIQYF.